A selection of T cell receptor beta chains follows, all from one sample in a study of memory CD4+ T cells and cytomegalovirus serostatus. Measured with immunoSEQ multiplex PCR; TCRdb has only the in-frame clones, and not every one. This table has about 50,000 clones, roughly 78% appearing once. Sequenced: memory CD4+ T cells from blood. The receptors here all came from an adult in good health and CMV-seronegative. Each CDR3 is given with its conserved first and last residue. A D gene is named only where the DNA matches it firmly. Rows give clone size only sometimes, using once, few, many, or a class for an expanded clone.

d_call: TRBD2; clone_size: -; v_call: TRBV27; j_call: TRBJ2-3; cdr3_nt: TGTGCCAGCAGTTTTAAGGGGACTAGATATTATTTT; cdr3_aa: CASSFKGTRYYF
d_call: TRBD1; clone_size: -; v_call: TRBV19; j_call: TRBJ2-1; cdr3_nt: TGTGCCAGTAGTCCCCCGACAGGGGCGGGTTCCTACAATGAGCAGTTCTTC; cdr3_aa: CASSPPTGAGSYNEQFF
d_call: TRBD2; clone_size: -; v_call: TRBV5-1; j_call: TRBJ2-7; cdr3_nt: TGCGCCAGCAGCTTGAGTCCGGGAGGACCCTCCTACGAGCAGTACTTC; cdr3_aa: CASSLSPGGPSYEQYF
d_call: TRBD2; clone_size: -; v_call: TRBV7-9; j_call: TRBJ2-3; cdr3_nt: TGTGCCAGCAGCCCCCCCGGGGCTAGCGGGAGTCGGAGGCAGTATTTT; cdr3_aa: CASSPPGASGSRRQYF
d_call: -; clone_size: -; v_call: TRBV4-2; j_call: TRBJ1-2; cdr3_nt: TGTGCCAGCAGCCAAGATATCGGGGAATATGGCTACACCTTC; cdr3_aa: CASSQDIGEYGYTF
d_call: -; clone_size: -; v_call: TRBV14; j_call: TRBJ1-1; cdr3_nt: TGTGCCAGCAGCCAAGTCTGGCAGGACACTGAAGCTTTCTTT; cdr3_aa: CASSQVWQDTEAFF
d_call: -; clone_size: few; v_call: TRBV30; j_call: TRBJ1-5; cdr3_nt: TGTGCCTGGAGTTCCTCTCTCCAAAATCAGCCCCAGCATTTT; cdr3_aa: CAWSSSLQNQPQHF
d_call: -; clone_size: -; v_call: TRBV5-4; j_call: TRBJ1-3; cdr3_nt: TGTGCCAGCAGCCCGGGAGGGCGCGTCTCTGGAAACACCATATATTTT; cdr3_aa: CASSPGGRVSGNTIYF
d_call: -; clone_size: -; v_call: TRBV18; j_call: TRBJ2-7; cdr3_nt: TGTGCCAGCTCACCACCGCGAGATAGGAACGAGCAGTACTTC; cdr3_aa: CASSPPRDRNEQYF
d_call: -; clone_size: once; v_call: TRBV6-5; j_call: TRBJ2-7; cdr3_nt: TGTGCCAGCAGTTACGCCCGGCCAGACTACTACGAGCAGTACTTC; cdr3_aa: CASSYARPDYYEQYF
d_call: -; clone_size: -; v_call: TRBV5-6; j_call: TRBJ2-2; cdr3_nt: TGTGCCAGCAGGAATCAGGGATTCGGGGAGCTGTTTTTT; cdr3_aa: CASRNQGFGELFF
d_call: TRBD2; clone_size: -; v_call: TRBV7-6; j_call: TRBJ2-1; cdr3_nt: TGTGCCAGCAGCTTAGTTGCTAGCGGGAGCGGAGAGCAGTTCTTC; cdr3_aa: CASSLVASGSGEQFF
d_call: TRBD1; clone_size: once; v_call: TRBV28; j_call: TRBJ1-1; cdr3_nt: TGTGCCAGCAGTTTAACAACAGGGGGCAAGAACGAAGCTTTCTTT; cdr3_aa: CASSLTTGGKNEAFF
d_call: TRBD1; clone_size: -; v_call: TRBV7-9; j_call: TRBJ2-4; cdr3_nt: TGTGCCAGCAGCCCCCCCGGGACAGGGGTGGCCAAAAACATTCAGTACTTC; cdr3_aa: CASSPPGTGVAKNIQYF
d_call: -; clone_size: few; v_call: TRBV5-1; j_call: TRBJ2-3; cdr3_nt: TGCGCCAGCAGCCCGCGAGGGAGTGGAGATACGCAGTATTTT; cdr3_aa: CASSPRGSGDTQYF
d_call: -; clone_size: few; v_call: TRBV19; j_call: TRBJ1-3; cdr3_nt: TGTGCCAGTGGACAGTCCTTTACTTACTCTGGAAACACCATATATTTT; cdr3_aa: CASGQSFTYSGNTIYF
d_call: TRBD2; clone_size: few; v_call: TRBV9; j_call: TRBJ2-7; cdr3_nt: TGTGCCAGCAGCGTAACCTCGGCGGGAGCAGGACGCGAGCAGTACTTC; cdr3_aa: CASSVTSAGAGREQYF
d_call: TRBD2; clone_size: -; v_call: TRBV28; j_call: TRBJ2-1; cdr3_nt: TGTGCCAGCAGTTCAGCGGGAGGGAGCAATGAGCAGTTCTTC; cdr3_aa: CASSSAGGSNEQFF